This T cell receptor (beta chain) was captured by sequencing in a study of T cell responses to AZD1222 COVID-19 vaccine. General study results and limits: Repertoire sampling happened only post peak T cell response. Reportedly, nearly half the spike-specific TCRs target unmutated variant regions. Receipt of two AZD1222 doses was followed by a rise in Spike-specific TCR breadth and depth. Vaccine-associated CD4 TCRs ranged over spike, dominating at 160-218 and 743-854.

Data came from immunoSEQ multiplex PCR; TCRdb stores just in-frame clones and leaves some out. This table has about 120,000 clones, roughly 84% appearing once. With regard to this clone: Its antigen is still unknown.

The CDR3 length is 16 residues. Germline-derived CDR1 and CDR2 are MGHRA and YSYEKL. The V segment lost 1 base and the J segment 5 bases; nucleotides outside the gene matches: 9. This TCR was sampled from an adult who received the AZD1222 COVID-19 vaccine. The chain uses TRBV4-1 and TRBJ2-3; 7 bases are shared with TRBD2. The sequencing here drew on peripheral blood, taken 28 days after the second AZD1222 dose. The CDR3 reads CASSQVLANPGDTQYF. The DNA for the CDR3 is TGCGCCAGCAGCCAAGTACTAGCGAATCCTGGAGATACGCAGTATTTT.